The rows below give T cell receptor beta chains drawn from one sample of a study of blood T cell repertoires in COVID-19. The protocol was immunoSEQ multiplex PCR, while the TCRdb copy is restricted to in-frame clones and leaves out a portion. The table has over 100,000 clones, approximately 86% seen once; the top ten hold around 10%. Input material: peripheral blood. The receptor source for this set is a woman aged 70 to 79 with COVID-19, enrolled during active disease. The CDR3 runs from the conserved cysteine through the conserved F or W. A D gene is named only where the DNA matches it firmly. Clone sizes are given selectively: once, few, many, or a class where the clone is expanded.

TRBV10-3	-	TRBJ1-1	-	TGTGCCATCAGTGGAGAAATCGGGGGAGGCACTGAAGCTTTCTTT	CAISGEIGGGTEAFF
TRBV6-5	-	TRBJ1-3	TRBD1	TGTGCCAGCGAGGGACAGTCTGGAAACACCATATATTTT	CASEGQSGNTIYF
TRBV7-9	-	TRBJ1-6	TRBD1	TGTGCCAGCAGCTTAGGGGTGACAGGGGCCCCTCAGCCCCTCCACTTT	CASSLGVTGAPQPLHF
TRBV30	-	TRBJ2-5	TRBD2	TGTGCCTGGAGCGGACTAGCGGGGGGTGTACAAGAGACCCAGTACTTC	CAWSGLAGGVQETQYF
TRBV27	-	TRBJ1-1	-	TGTGCCAGCAGTTTAAGGCGGTTCTGGGAGGGGAACACTGAAGCTTTCTTT	CASSLRRFWEGNTEAFF
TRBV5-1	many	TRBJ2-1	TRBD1	TGCGCCAGCAGCACCGGGACAGGGGTTTCCAATGAGCAGTTCTTC	CASSTGTGVSNEQFF
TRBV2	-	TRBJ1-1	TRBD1	TGTGCCAGCAGGGAGGACAGGGTGAGGTCTGAAGCTTTCTTT	CASREDRVRSEAFF
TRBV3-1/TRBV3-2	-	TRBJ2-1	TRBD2	TGTGCCAGCAGCCTATTAGCCCCGATACCGGGACTAGCGGGGGGGCAAAGTGAGCAGTTCTTC	CASSLLAPIPGLAGGQSEQFF
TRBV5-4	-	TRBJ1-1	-	TGTGCCAGCAGCTTGTTGAGGAACACTGAAGCTTTCTTT	CASSLLRNTEAFF
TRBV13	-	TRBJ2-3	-	TGTGCCAGCAGCTTACGGGGAGGACCCACAGATACGCAGTATTTT	CASSLRGGPTDTQYF
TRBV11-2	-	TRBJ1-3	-	TGTGCCAGCAGCTACTTACCTCGGGTTGGAAACACCATATATTTT	CASSYLPRVGNTIYF
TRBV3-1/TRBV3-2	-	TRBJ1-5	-	TGTGCCAGCAGCCGAACCGACAGTAATCAGCCCCAGCATTTT	CASSRTDSNQPQHF
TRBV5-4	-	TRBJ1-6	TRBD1	TGTGCCAGCAGCCAGGGACAGGGGAATTATTCACCCCTCCACTTT	CASSQGQGNYSPLHF
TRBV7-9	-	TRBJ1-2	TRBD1	TGTGCCAGCAGCCGGGGACAGGGATACGGCTACACCTTC	CASSRGQGYGYTF
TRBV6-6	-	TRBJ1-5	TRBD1	TGTGCCAGCAGTTACTACACAGGGGTGGATCAGCCCCAGCATTTT	CASSYYTGVDQPQHF
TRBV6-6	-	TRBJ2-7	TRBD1	TGTGCCAGCAGTTACCCCTGGGACAGGGGGCACGAGCAGTACTTC	CASSYPWDRGHEQYF
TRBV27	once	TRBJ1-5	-	TGTGCCAGCACCCCGGTGGGGGCGGTGGGCAATCAGCCCCAGCATTTT	CASTPVGAVGNQPQHF
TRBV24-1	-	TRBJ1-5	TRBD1	TGTGCCACCAGTGATCCCGGGACAGCCAATCAGCCCCAGCATTTT	CATSDPGTANQPQHF
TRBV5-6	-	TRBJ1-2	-	TGTGCCAGCAGCTTGATCGCAGTTAACTATGGCTACACCTTC	CASSLIAVNYGYTF
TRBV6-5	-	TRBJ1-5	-	TGTGCCAGCAGTCCGCCCCCGGGGAATCAGCCCCAGCATTTT	CASSPPPGNQPQHF
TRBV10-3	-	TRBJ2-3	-	TGTGCCATCAGTGACACAATCTCGCATCCCCAAGGCACAGATACGCAGTATTTT	CAISDTISHPQGTDTQYF
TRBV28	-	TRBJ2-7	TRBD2	TGTGCCAGCAGTTTTCCCTTAGCGGGGGAGATGTACGAGCAGTACTTC	CASSFPLAGEMYEQYF
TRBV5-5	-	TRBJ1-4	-	TGTGCCAGCAGCCCAAGAATGCGTGCGGCGGCTAATGAAAAACTGTTTTTT	CASSPRMRAAANEKLFF